One and the same sample provided the 23 T cell receptor beta chains below, sequenced in a study of long-term antiretroviral therapy in people with HIV. The assay, immunoSEQ v3.0, was run at survey level. Using immunoSEQ multiplex PCR, the repertoire was profiled, and TCRdb retains in-frame clones only, with some absent. Of approximately 15,000 clones in the sample, around 85% were seen once. The sequences come from unsorted PBMCs, collected just before starting antiretroviral therapy. These receptors came from a man aged 35 to 55 with HIV.

The count of this clone is one. The chain employs TRBV7-3 and TRBJ2-2, with a weak D call TRBD2 (6 bases). The CDR3 spans 16 residues. V lost 1 base, J lost 7 bases, and 16 bases lay in between. Germline V gene data show CDR1 as SGHTA and CDR2 as FQGTGA. The CDR3 here is CASSLNAGNIGGELFF. The CDR3 nucleotides are TGTGCCAGCAGCTTAAACGCGGGAAACATAGGCGGGGAGCTGTTTTTT.

This clone has just one count. The chain combines TRBV11-2 with TRBJ2-1; 9 positions agree with TRBD1. CDR3 length: 15 residues. Germline CDR1 SGHAT, CDR2 FQNNGV. The V and J ends lost 4 bases and 5 bases, in that order; junction bases with no gene match: 6. The DNA for the CDR3 is TGTGCCAGCAGCTCTATAGGACAGGGGCACAATGAGCAGTTCTTC. The encoded protein is CASSSIGQGHNEQFF.

V and J are TRBV6-1 and TRBJ2-7; the D is unclear. Trimming cost V 3 bases and J 0 bases, with 6 bases left between them. Per germline, CDR1 MNHNS and CDR2 SASEGT. The CDR3 is made up of 13 amino acids. DNA for the CDR3: TGTGCCAGCAGTGACAGAAACTCCTACGAGCAGTACTTC. Translating it yields CASSDRNSYEQYF.

This chain uses TRBV12-5 with TRBJ2-5; D possibly corresponds to TRBD1 (5 bases). The CDR3 is 15 amino acids. Germline V gene lookup returns CDR1 LGHNT and CDR2 FRNRAP. V was trimmed by 6 bases and J by 1 base, leaving 15 bases between them. CDR3 in DNA: TGTGCTAGTGGCGGAGATCAGGGTATCCAAGAGACCCAGTACTTC. Amino acid sequence: CASGGDQGIQETQYF.

The chain links TRBV2 to TRBJ1-3; perhaps TRBD1 as D (5 bases). The V and J ends lost 7 bases and 4 bases respectively, with 11 bases between them. The CDR3 loop spans 13 amino acids. Germline loops: CDR1 SNHLY, CDR2 FYNNEI. CDR3 in DNA: TGTGCCAGCACCAGGGACGGGGGAAACACCATATATTTT. It specifies CASTRDGGNTIYF.

The chain recombines TRBV5-1 with TRBJ2-3; 9 nucleotides match TRBD1. CDR3 size: 14 residues. Germline V CDR1 and CDR2: SGHRS, YFSETQ. J gave up 5 bases and V 4 bases, and 5 bases lay outside the gene matches. In DNA, the CDR3 is TGCGCCAGCAGCAGGGACAGGGCTCGAGATACGCAGTATTTT. Translating it yields CASSRDRARDTQYF.

By its share, this clone is large (0.1 to 1%). The CDR3 is CASSEARVGTQEELFF. The CDR3 region has the DNA TGTGCCAGCAGTGAAGCTAGGGTGGGGACACAGGAAGAGCTGTTTTTT. This chain uses TRBV2 with TRBJ2-2; tentative D call: TRBD1 (6 bases). The CDR3 covers 16 residues. The germline V gene has CDR1 SNHLY and CDR2 FYNNEI. The ends were cut back, 0 bases at V and 11 bases at J, with 19 bases in the middle.

The V and J genes are TRBV4-2 and TRBJ2-7; 7 bases fit TRBD1. The CDR3 totals 15 residues. Germline CDR1 and CDR2: LGHNA and YNFKEQ. Trimming cost V 2 bases and J 0 bases; bases outside gene matches: 4. The CDR3 is CASSQTWDSSYEQYF. The DNA for the CDR3 is TGTGCCAGCAGCCAAACATGGGACAGCTCCTACGAGCAGTACTTC.

V is TRBV13 and J is TRBJ2-7, with 9 bases aligning to TRBD2. Germline lookup yields CDR1 PRHDT and CDR2 FYEKMQ (reference sequence). Trimming cost V 2 bases and J 2 bases; bases outside gene matches: 4. This CDR3 comprises 15 residues. The CDR3 DNA sequence: TGTGCCAGCAGCTTAACAGCGGGAGGTACCTACGAGCAGTACTTC. Protein product: CASSLTAGGTYEQYF.

V gene TRBV29-1 combines with J gene TRBJ2-7; 8 bases line up with TRBD2. Germline V gives CDR1 SQVTM, CDR2 ANQGSEA. The CDR3 spans 14 residues. J gave up 5 bases and V 8 bases, and 14 bases lay outside the gene matches. The CDR3 DNA reads TGCAGCTGTTGGGGCGGAGCGGGAGTCGACGAGCAGTACTTC. This gives the protein CSCWGGAGVDEQYF.

The chain joins TRBV19 to TRBJ2-7, with D perhaps matching TRBD2 (7 bases). Trimming took off 5 bases at V and 0 bases at J, with 14 bases between the two ends. Germline CDR1 is LNHDA and CDR2 is SQIVND (reference sequence). This CDR3 has 15 residues. CDR3 amino acids: CASSFGGGLSYEQYF. The CDR3, as DNA: TGTGCCAGTAGTTTCGGCGGGGGCCTCTCCTACGAGCAGTACTTC.

The V gene is TRBV5-4, the J gene TRBJ2-7; possible D gene TRBD2, 9 bases. CDR1 and CDR2 from the germline V gene are SGHNT and YYREEE (reference sequence). V shed 3 bases and J shed 9 bases, with 28 bases lying between them. The CDR3 spans 17 residues. Here the CDR3 reads CASSYRGAGGPAVPQYF. CDR3 sequence (DNA): TGTGCCAGCAGCTACAGGGGGGCGGGAGGGCCAGCTGTGCCGCAGTACTTC.

This chain connects TRBV7-6 to TRBJ1-4; 10 bases map to TRBD1. J gave up 3 bases and V 5 bases, and 6 bases lay outside the gene matches. The CDR3 spans 16 residues. Looked up from germline, CDR1 is SGHVS and CDR2 is FNYEAQ. The CDR3 DNA is TGTGCCAGCAGCCCTCGACAGGGGGCAGCTAATGAAAAACTGTTTTTT. This sequence encodes CASSPRQGAANEKLFF.

This clone was picked up one time. This chain connects TRBV19 to TRBJ2-1; 8 bases match TRBD1. The J segment lost 7 bases and the V segment lost 4 bases, leaving 3 bases of the junction unmatched. The CDR3 consists of 13 residues. Germline V CDR1 and CDR2: LNHDA, SQIVND (reference sequence). The CDR3 is CASSRRQGNEQFF. Written as DNA, the CDR3 is TGTGCCAGTAGTAGAAGACAGGGGAATGAGCAGTTCTTC. Using reference TRBV19 and TRBJ2-1 for the parts outside the CDR3, the full variable domain is DGGITQSPKYLFRKEGQNVTLSCEQNLNHDAMYWYRQDPGQGLRLIYYSQIVNDFQKGDIAEGYSVSREKKESFPLTVTSAQKNPTAFYLCASSRRQGNEQFFGPGTRLTVL.

The J gene is TRBJ2-3, the V gene TRBV7-2, with TRBD1 matching 7 bases. The CDR3 spans 14 residues. CDR1 and CDR2 from the germline V gene are SGHTA and FQGNSA. With V trimmed by 2 bases and J by 4 bases, 3 bases remained unmatched. This chain's CDR3 is CASSLNQGADTQYF. The CDR3 DNA sequence: TGTGCCAGCAGCTTAAATCAGGGGGCAGATACGCAGTATTTT. Using reference TRBV7-2 and TRBJ2-3 for the parts outside the CDR3, the full variable domain is GAGVSQSPSNKVTEKGKDVELRCDPISGHTALYWYRQSLGQGLEFLIYFQGNSAPDKSGLPSDRFSAERTGGSVSTLTIQRTQQEDSAVYLCASSLNQGADTQYFGPGTRLTVL.

The rearrangement links TRBV27 to TRBJ2-2; 11 positions agree with TRBD2. The germline V gene encodes CDR1 MNHEY and CDR2 SMNVEV (reference sequence). The CDR3 spans 18 residues. The V and J ends lost 6 bases and 4 bases, in that order; junction bases with no gene match: 13. The CDR3 sequence is CASSRKTGTSGVTGELFF. The CDR3 DNA follows: TGTGCCAGCAGCCGAAAAACCGGGACTAGCGGAGTCACCGGGGAGCTGTTTTTT.

This chain connects TRBV7-8 to TRBJ1-6; unclear D gene. Germline V gene lookup returns CDR1 SGHVS and CDR2 FQNEAQ. The V gene lost 1 base and the J gene lost 0 bases, with 10 bases spanning the gap. The CDR3 totals 17 residues. In nucleotides, the CDR3 is TGTGCCAGCAGCTTAGGATCAGGAAACTCCTATAATTCACCCCTCCACTTT. As protein: CASSLGSGNSYNSPLHF.

The chain joins TRBV7-8 to TRBJ2-7; TRBD1 agrees at 7 bases. This CDR3 region has 15 residues. Trimming cost V 0 bases and J 7 bases; bases outside gene matches: 9. The germline CDR1 and CDR2 sequences are SGHVS and FQNEAQ. In DNA, the CDR3 is TGTGCCAGCAGCTTAGCTGACTACAGGGGTCATGAGCAGTACTTC. Its translation: CASSLADYRGHEQYF. The full variable domain, completed using reference TRBV7-8 and TRBJ2-7, is GAGVSQSPRYKVAKRGQDVALRCDPISGHVSLFWYQQALGQGPEFLTYFQNEAQLDKSGLPSDRFFAERPEGSVSTLKIQRTQQEDSAVYLCASSLADYRGHEQYFGPGTRLTVT.

This clone showed up just once. The V gene is TRBV5-6, the J gene TRBJ2-3; 10 nucleotides agree with TRBD2. The CDR3 consists of 16 residues. Germline V gene data show CDR1 as SGHDT and CDR2 as YYEEEE. Trimming took 3 bases from V and 2 from J; bases not matched to a gene: 6. The CDR3 reads CASSSRAGGNTDTQYF. The CDR3 DNA reads as TGTGCCAGCAGCTCCCGAGCGGGAGGGAACACAGATACGCAGTATTTT.

V usage is TRBV27 and J usage is TRBJ2-6, with D possibly matching TRBD1 (6 bases). Per germline, CDR1 MNHEY and CDR2 SMNVEV (reference sequence). The CDR3 is 16 amino acids. V lost 5 bases, J lost 0 bases, and 11 bases lay in between. This CDR3 is CASSPRDNSGANVLTF. In nucleotides, the CDR3 is TGTGCCAGCAGTCCACGGGACAACTCTGGGGCCAACGTCCTGACTTTC.

This clone was detected a few times. The chain joins TRBV7-2 to TRBJ1-5; D possibly corresponds to TRBD1 (5 bases). The V and J ends lost 5 bases and 0 bases respectively, with 11 bases between them. This CDR3 comprises 15 residues. The germline gives CDR1 SGHTA, CDR2 FQGNSA. CDR3 in amino acids: CASSVDTFSNQPQHF. The CDR3 region has the DNA TGTGCCAGCAGCGTGGACACCTTTAGCAATCAGCCCCAGCATTTT.

The CDR3 DNA reads as TGTGCCAGCAGCGTCCAAATGGGGTCCAATGAGCAGTTCTTC. Its translation is CASSVQMGSNEQFF. The chain carries TRBV14 and TRBJ2-1; D is unresolved. V was pared by 5 bases and J by 6 bases, with 14 bases between. The CDR3 is 14 residues long. Per germline, CDR1 SGHDN and CDR2 FVKESK.

J is TRBJ2-3 and V is TRBV5-4, with TRBD2 matching 9 bases. The germline V gene has CDR1 SGHNT and CDR2 YYREEE (reference sequence). This CDR3 region has 15 residues. V was clipped by 3 bases and J by 4 bases; unmatched bases: 6. The DNA of the CDR3 is TGTGCCAGCAGCTATGAGACTAGCGGCTCAGATACGCAGTATTTT. This gives the protein CASSYETSGSDTQYF. The whole variable domain, filled in from reference TRBV5-4 and TRBJ2-3, reads ETGVTQSPTHLIKTRGQQVTLRCSSQSGHNTVSWYQQALGQGPQFIFQYYREEENGRGNFPPRFSGLQFPNYSSELNVNALELDDSALYLCASSYETSGSDTQYFGPGTRLTVL.